This T cell receptor beta chain is drawn from a study of blood T cell repertoires in COVID-19. As for the study in general: Both acute and convalescent COVID-19 samples were obtained from the United States, Italy and Spain. PBMCs, B-cell-depleted T cells, or T cells were the source of the cDNA or gDNA that made up the material.

This clone has only one observation. Under the authors' procedure: Scientists estimated how many nucleated cells there were by amplifying reference gene primers. TCRdb keeps only in-frame clones here, not all; method: immunoSEQ multiplex PCR. D and trimming come from the DNA, and the V and J calls and clone size come from that table. The sample gives approximately 200,000 clones, 86% of which show up once; less than 3.5% is in the top ten. Germline lookup yields CDR1 SGHRS and CDR2 YFSETQ. The CDR3 runs to 14 residues. With 6 bases clipped from V and 3 bases from J, the junction kept 5 bases outside the gene matches.

Sequenced material: peripheral blood. The rearrangement joins TRBV5-1 to TRBJ2-7, with 11 bases aligning to TRBD1. This clonotype was obtained from a woman in her twenties or thirties with active or convalescent COVID-19. CDR3 residues: CASKIGTGGYEQYF. The CDR3 nucleotides are TGCGCCAGCAAAATTGGGACAGGGGGCTACGAGCAGTACTTC.